This T cell receptor beta chain appears in the sequencing data of a study of cytomegalovirus exposure and HLA in healthy donors. Study findings and constraints: What a later analysis showed was that several of the most significant clusters appeared linked to common viral pathogens.

Of note for this clone: Its antigen is unknown.

These donors counted as nominally healthy when sampled, but unrecorded immune exposures were likely. Germline CDR1 and CDR2: LNHDA and SQIVND (reference sequence). The CDR3 totals 14 residues. Trimming removed 10 bases from V and 6 bases from J, with 19 bases in between. PCR used 60 Vbeta primers and 13 Jbeta primers. Under the authors' procedure: A later analysis tallied about 80 million unique TCR beta chains, approximately 11 million of them shared. Sequenced by immunoSEQ multiplex PCR; TCRdb stores in-frame clones only, minus some. That table furnishes V, J and clone size, whereas the DNA furnished D and trimming. The sample carries 200,000 to 250,000 clones, approximately 81% recorded once.

The clonotype originates from a human donor in good health. The sample consisted of PBMCs. This chain connects TRBV19 to TRBJ2-1; the D gene is possibly TRBD2 (5 bases). This CDR3 reads CATQRVRASNEQFF. The CDR3 DNA reads as TGTGCCACCCAGAGAGTGAGGGCCAGCAATGAGCAGTTCTTC.